The sequence of this TCR beta chain was determined in a study of blood T cell repertoires in COVID-19. In the study overall: Researchers got acute and convalescent COVID-19 samples from the United States, Italy and Spain. Nucleic acid was either cDNA or gDNA, and it came from T cells, B-cell-depleted T cells, or PBMCs.

Original processing notes: Reference gene primers were amplified, and this amplification served to estimate nucleated cell counts. Profiling relied on immunoSEQ multiplex PCR, and the TCRdb table lists in-frame clones only, not all of them. Clone size and V and J calls were adopted from that table, with D and trimming inferred from the DNA. The sample contains 100,000 to 150,000 clones, 85% to 90% of which appear only once. Germline V gives CDR1 SEHNR, CDR2 FQNEAQ (reference sequence). The germline V and J ends were trimmed by 6 bases and 4 bases, with 20 bases remaining between them. CDR3 length: 16 residues.

The V and J genes are TRBV7-9 and TRBJ2-3; TRBD2 is a possible D gene (5 bases). The receptor's source is a woman aged 80 or over with acute or convalescent COVID-19. The sequencing input was peripheral blood. DNA for the CDR3: TGTGCCAGCAGTGGTAGGGCTACCCCCGGGGCAGATACGCAGTATTTT. Its protein is CASSGRATPGADTQYF.